Below are 8 T cell receptor beta chains sequenced from a single sample in a study of blood T cells in healthy people across ages. A second about 7 to 11 cycle PCR used barcoded and J-beta primers. TCRdb re-analysed the 5' RACE reads in MiXCR, keeping a single row per CDR3 protein. The sample lists approximately 1,000,000 distinct CDR3 sequences, roughly two fifths occurring once. The sequenced sample consisted of blood. The receptors derive from a man younger than 35 in good health.

The chain carries TRBV5-1 and TRBJ2-2; tentatively, D is TRBD2 (5 bases). CDR3 size: 16 residues. Germline CDR1 and CDR2: SGHRS and YFSETQ. The V gene lost 0 bases and the J gene lost 3 bases, with 12 bases spanning the gap. CDR3 bases: TGCGCCAGCAGCTTGGCCGGGAACAGCTACACCGGGGAGCTGTTTTTT. Translating it yields CASSLAGNSYTGELFF. Variable domain in full (rest from reference TRBV5-1 and TRBJ2-2): KAGVTQTPRYLIKTRGQQVTLSCSPISGHRSVSWYQQTPGQGLQFLFEYFSETQRNKGNFPGRFSGRQFSNSRSEMNVSTLELGDSALYLCASSLAGNSYTGELFFGEGSRLTVL.

This clonotype turned up a few times. The J gene is TRBJ2-7, the V gene TRBV7-9, with 8 bases matching TRBD1. The V and J ends lost 2 bases and 1 base, in that order; junction bases with no gene match: 4. The V gene's germline CDR1 is SEHNR and CDR2 FQNEAQ (reference sequence). CDR3 length: 15 amino acids. The CDR3 loop is CASSLNQGASYEQYF. CDR3 bases: TGTGCCAGCAGCTTAAACCAGGGGGCTTCCTACGAGCAGTACTTC.

The J gene is TRBJ2-3, the V gene TRBV5-1; 8 positions match TRBD1. This CDR3 has 16 residues. V lost 3 bases to trimming and J lost 2 bases; unmatched junction nucleotides: 8. The germline CDR1 and CDR2 sequences are SGHRS and YFSETQ. CDR3 region: CASSWTATGDTDTQYF. CDR3 nucleotide sequence: TGCGCCAGCAGCTGGACAGCGACAGGGGACACAGATACGCAGTATTTT.

A note on this clonotype: This may be a read error: a much more frequent sequence differs by one nucleotide. The rearrangement uses TRBV6-2 or TRBV6-3 and TRBJ2-5; 7 nucleotides line up with TRBD1. The J call is doubtful: the DNA matches TRBJ2-7 better. Germline V gives CDR1 MNHEY, CDR2 SVGEGT. This CDR3 is built from 12 residues. The CDR3 loop is CASGDSTYEQYF. The CDR3 coding sequence is TGTGCCAGCGGGGACAGCACCTACGAGCAGTACTTC.

The chain couples TRBV7-2 to TRBJ2-7; 8 nucleotides align to TRBD1. There are 14 residues in the CDR3. The V gene's germline CDR1 is SGHTA and CDR2 FQGNSA. The J segment lost 0 bases and the V segment lost 7 bases, leaving 5 bases of the junction unmatched. The CDR3 nucleotides are TGTGCCAGCAACTTGCAGGGGGCCTCCTACGAGCAGTACTTC. Protein: CASNLQGASYEQYF.

The CDR3 loop is CASSIAIPSYEQYF. CDR3 coding DNA: TGTGCCAGTAGTATAGCCATTCCGTCCTACGAGCAGTACTTC. The chain recombines TRBV19 with TRBJ2-7; D is unclear. Between the trimmed V and J ends, which lost 1 base and 1 base, there was a span of 8 bases. The CDR3 totals 14 residues. The germline V gene encodes CDR1 LNHDA and CDR2 SQIVND (reference sequence).

This sequence joins TRBV28 and TRBJ1-5, with D tentatively TRBD1 (5 bases). Looked up from germline, CDR1 is MDHEN and CDR2 is SYDVKM. The CDR3 covers 13 residues. Trimming removed 7 bases at V and 5 bases at J, with 12 bases between. The CDR3 loop is CASTLWGYQPQHF. The CDR3 DNA follows: TGTGCCAGCACCCTATGGGGCTATCAGCCCCAGCATTTT.

This clonotype appeared a few times. The chain uses TRBV27 and TRBJ2-7; perhaps D is TRBD1 or TRBD2 (5 bases each). V lost 5 bases and J lost 7, with 18 bases in between. Germline CDR1 is MNHEY and CDR2 is SMNVEV (reference sequence). This CDR3 is built from 14 residues. Written as DNA, the CDR3 is TGTGCCAGCAGTACCCGGACATTCGGGATAGAGCAGTACTTC. Its translation: CASSTRTFGIEQYF.